A selection of T cell receptor beta chains follows, all from one sample in a study of patients and donors after allogeneic stem cell transplantation. TCRdb itself ran the RT-PCR reads through MiXCR, one entry per CDR3 protein. This sample has roughly 960,000 distinct CDR3 sequences; 15% to 20% occur once, and the top ten carry around 5.5%. Sequencing input: blood, either unsorted or a sorted T cell fraction (not recorded which). These receptors originate from a human donor who was either an allogeneic HSCT recipient or a stem cell or donor lymphocyte infusion donor (not recorded which). It is not recorded whose cells these are; they may come from a transplant donor. Each CDR3 is given with its conserved first and last residue. A D gene is named only where the DNA matches it firmly. Rows give clone size only sometimes, using once, few, many, or a class for an expanded clone.

TRBV9	.	TRBJ1-1	.	15	CASSVGTTQNTEAFF	TGTGCCAGCAGCGTAGGGACAACCCAGAACACTGAAGCTTTCTTT
TRBV20-1	few	TRBJ1-2	.	14	CSARPDSRVDGYTF	TGCAGTGCTAGGCCGGACAGCCGTGTCGATGGCTACACCTTC
TRBV4-1	few	TRBJ2-7	TRBD1	13	CASSRLRTGEQYF	TGCGCCAGCAGCCGACTACGGACAGGCGAGCAGTACTTC
TRBV24-1	.	TRBJ2-5	TRBD1	16	CATSDLRTGGGETQYF	TGTGCCACCAGTGATTTACGGACAGGGGGCGGAGAGACCCAGTACTTC
TRBV2	.	TRBJ1-2	.	16	CASSPWTRPRDDGYTF	TGTGCCAGCAGTCCCTGGACGCGCCCTAGGGATGATGGCTACACCTTC
TRBV20-1	.	TRBJ2-2	TRBD2	19	CSAIHTGLAALANTGELFF	TGCAGTGCTATCCACACAGGACTAGCGGCCTTAGCGAACACCGGGGAGCTGTTTTTT
TRBV12-3/TRBV12-4	.	TRBJ2-7	.	14	CASSLSPNFYEQYF	TGTGCCAGCAGTTTATCCCCCAATTTCTACGAGCAGTACTTC
TRBV6-1	few	TRBJ2-3	TRBD1	16	CASRPRTGFGTDTQYF	TGTGCCAGCAGGCCCAGGACAGGGTTCGGCACAGATACGCAGTATTTT
TRBV11-2	.	TRBJ1-1	.	19	CASSQSSGGQGWEVSEAFF	TGTGCCAGCAGTCAATCCTCGGGAGGGCAGGGGTGGGAGGTCTCTGAAGCTTTCTTT
TRBV5-1	many	TRBJ2-1	.	15	CASSSTGKSYNEQFF	TGCGCCAGCAGCTCTACCGGGAAGAGCTACAATGAGCAGTTCTTC
TRBV7-8	.	TRBJ1-1	TRBD1	18	CASSLGTVAEGLNTEAFF	TGTGCCAGCAGCCTTGGGACAGTCGCGGAGGGGCTGAACACTGAAGCTTTCTTT
TRBV12-3/TRBV12-4	many	TRBJ1-2	.	12	CASSRGDYGYTF	TGTGCCAGCAGTCGAGGGGACTATGGCTACACCTTC
TRBV7-2	.	TRBJ2-3	TRBD1	15	CASSFGQVSTDTQYF	TGTGCCAGCAGCTTTGGACAGGTTAGCACAGATACGCAGTATTTT
TRBV2	.	TRBJ1-6	.	10	CASIDSPLHF	TGTGCCAGCATTGATTCACCCCTCCACTTT
TRBV27	.	TRBJ2-7	.	13	CASSLSELGEQYF	TGTGCCAGCAGTTTATCGGAGCTCGGCGAGCAGTACTTC
TRBV10-3	.	TRBJ2-7	.	14	CASKGAGASYEQYF	TGTGCCTCCAAGGGAGCTGGGGCCTCCTACGAGCAGTACTTC
TRBV2	.	TRBJ1-1	.	15	CASTLGQPPNTEAFF	TGTGCCAGCACCCTCGGACAGCCTCCCAACACTGAAGCTTTCTTT
TRBV24-1	.	TRBJ1-5	.	17	CATSDRGGGNSNQPQHF	TGTGCCACCAGTGACCGCGGAGGAGGGAATAGCAATCAGCCCCAGCATTTT
TRBV7-9	.	TRBJ1-3	TRBD1	16	CASSLRTGASGNTIYF	TGTGCCAGCAGCCTCCGTACAGGGGCGTCTGGAAACACCATATATTTT
TRBV10-3	.	TRBJ2-1	.	13	CATRPSRGNEQFF	TGTGCCACCCGTCCGTCGCGGGGAAATGAGCAGTTCTTC
TRBV2	.	TRBJ2-5	TRBD2	13	CASSEGREGTQYF	TGTGCCAGCAGTGAAGGTCGGGAGGGGACCCAGTACTTC
TRBV5-4	.	TRBJ2-1	.	12	CVSGSSYNEQFF	TGTGTCTCAGGGAGTTCCTACAATGAGCAGTTCTTC
TRBV15	.	TRBJ1-4	.	12	CATAWAGEKLFF	TGTGCCACTGCGTGGGCCGGAGAAAAACTGTTTTTT
TRBV6-2/TRBV6-3	.	TRBJ2-4	.	17	CASSELLGFPAKNIQYF	TGTGCCAGCAGTGAACTATTGGGGTTCCCAGCCAAAAACATTCAGTACTTC
TRBV18	few	TRBJ1-1	.	15	CASSLEANMNTEAFF	TGTGCCAGCTCACTGGAGGCGAACATGAACACTGAAGCTTTCTTT
TRBV9	few	TRBJ2-1	TRBD2	15	CASSLGGGAFNEQFF	TGTGCCAGCAGCTTGGGCGGGGGGGCCTTTAATGAGCAGTTCTTC
TRBV3-1	.	TRBJ2-7	TRBD2	14	CASSPGTSGRAAYF	TGTGCCAGCAGCCCGGGGACTAGCGGGAGGGCCGCGTACTTC
TRBV19	.	TRBJ2-7	.	14	CASSIPGRTYEQYF	TGTGCCAGTAGTATCCCTGGCAGAACATACGAGCAGTACTTC
TRBV9	.	TRBJ1-6	TRBD1	15	CASSPGQGALSPLHF	TGTGCCAGCAGCCCGGGACAGGGGGCTCTTTCACCCCTCCACTTT
TRBV4-2	few	TRBJ1-1	.	16	CASSQVPTAGFNTVFF	TGTGCCAGCAGCCAAGTCCCCACAGCGGGATTCAACACTGTATTCTTT
TRBV18	few	TRBJ2-3	.	14	CASSPKATTDTQYF	TGTGCCAGCTCACCAAAGGCCACCACAGATACGCAGTATTTT
TRBV25-1	few	TRBJ1-1	TRBD1	14	CASSERRTGGVAFF	TGTGCCAGCAGTGAAAGAAGGACAGGGGGCGTTGCTTTCTTT
TRBV7-2	.	TRBJ2-7	TRBD2	13	CASSFQPGGEQYF	TGTGCCAGCAGCTTCCAGCCGGGGGGGGAGCAGTACTTC
TRBV6-2/TRBV6-3	.	TRBJ1-6	TRBD1	15	CASSYDRERNSPLHF	TGTGCCAGCAGTTACGACAGGGAGAGGAATTCACCCCTCCACTTT
TRBV9	few	TRBJ2-6	.	15	CASSVDEPGANVLTF	TGTGCCAGCAGCGTAGACGAGCCTGGGGCCAACGTCCTGACTTTC
TRBV2	once	TRBJ2-7	TRBD1	15	CASSAYGQGNYEQYF	TGTGCCAGCAGTGCGTATGGACAGGGTAATTACGAGCAGTACTTC
TRBV5-1	few	TRBJ2-3	TRBD2	13	CASLAGGGDTQYF	TGCGCCAGTTTAGCGGGAGGAGGAGATACGCAGTATTTT
TRBV6-4	few	TRBJ1-4	.	16	CASRAPRGATNEKLFF	TGTGCCAGCAGGGCTCCAAGGGGTGCAACTAATGAAAAACTGTTTTTT
TRBV7-2	.	TRBJ1-6	.	16	CASSLTTGPYNSPLHF	TGTGCCAGCAGCTTAACGACAGGACCCTATAATTCACCCCTCCACTTT
TRBV6-5	many	TRBJ1-1	.	13	CASSYPGNTEAFF	TGTGCCAGCAGTTACCCGGGGAACACTGAAGCTTTCTTT
TRBV11-3	few	TRBJ1-3	.	15	CASSLSDGAGNTIYF	TGTGCCAGCAGCTTAAGCGATGGGGCCGGAAACACCATATATTTT
TRBV20-1	.	TRBJ2-7	.	14	CSARDPATSYEQYF	TGCAGTGCTAGAGATCCGGCCACCTCCTACGAGCAGTACTTC
TRBV29-1	.	TRBJ1-3	TRBD1	14	CSVGEGGRGNTIYF	TGCAGCGTTGGAGAAGGGGGCCGTGGAAACACCATATATTTT
TRBV9	few	TRBJ2-7	.	14	CASSVNPNSYEQYF	TGTGCCAGCAGCGTAAATCCCAACTCCTACGAGCAGTACTTC
TRBV27	.	TRBJ1-2	TRBD1	13	CASSFQGGGGYTF	TGTGCCAGCAGTTTCCAGGGAGGGGGCGGCTACACCTTC